This section outlines one T cell receptor beta chain sequence together with its context. The CDR3 spans 14 residues. J was trimmed by 4 bases and V by 4 bases; bases with no gene match: 5. Looked up from germline, CDR1 is SGDLS and CDR2 is YYNGEE. The entry originates in a study of cytomegalovirus exposure and HLA in healthy donors. Among the 110 or so subjects of the validation cohort, separate from the roughly 730-subject first cohort, were the donors. TCRdb keeps only in-frame clones here, not all; method: immunoSEQ multiplex PCR. The sample carries 75,000 to 90,000 clones, about 96% recorded once.

Sequenced material: PBMCs. The clonotype comes from a man younger than 35 in good health and CMV-seropositive. V and J are TRBV9 and TRBJ2-5; 9 bases align to TRBD1. CDR3 coding DNA: TGTGCCAGCAGCAGGGACAGGGACCCAGAGACCCAGTACTTC. Encoded protein: CASSRDRDPETQYF.